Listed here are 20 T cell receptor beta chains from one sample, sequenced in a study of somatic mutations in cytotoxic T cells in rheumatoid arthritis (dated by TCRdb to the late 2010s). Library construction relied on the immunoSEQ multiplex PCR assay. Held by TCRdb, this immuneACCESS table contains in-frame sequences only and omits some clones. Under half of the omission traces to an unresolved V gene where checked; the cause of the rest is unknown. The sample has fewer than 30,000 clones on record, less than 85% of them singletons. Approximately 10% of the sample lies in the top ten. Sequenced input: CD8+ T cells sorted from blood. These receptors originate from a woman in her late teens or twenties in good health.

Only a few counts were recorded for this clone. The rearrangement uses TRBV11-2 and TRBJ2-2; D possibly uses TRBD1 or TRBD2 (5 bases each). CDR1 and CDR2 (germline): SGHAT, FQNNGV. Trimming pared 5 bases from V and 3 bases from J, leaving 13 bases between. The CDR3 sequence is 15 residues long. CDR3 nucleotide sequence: TGTGCCAGCAGCCTAAAGGGGAGAGACACCGGGGAGCTGTTTTTT. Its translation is CASSLKGRDTGELFF.

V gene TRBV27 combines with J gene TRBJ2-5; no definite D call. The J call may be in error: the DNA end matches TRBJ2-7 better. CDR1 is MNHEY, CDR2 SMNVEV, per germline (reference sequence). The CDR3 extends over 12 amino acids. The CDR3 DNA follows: TGTGCCAGCAGCATAGATGGTTACGAGCAGTACTTC. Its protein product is CASSIDGYEQYF.

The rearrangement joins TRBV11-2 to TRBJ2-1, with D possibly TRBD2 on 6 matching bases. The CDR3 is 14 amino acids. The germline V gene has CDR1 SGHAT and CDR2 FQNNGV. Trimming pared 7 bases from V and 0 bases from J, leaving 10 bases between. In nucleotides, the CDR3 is TGTGCCAGCACCCTCGGGAGCTCCTACAATGAGCAGTTCTTC. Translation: CASTLGSSYNEQFF.

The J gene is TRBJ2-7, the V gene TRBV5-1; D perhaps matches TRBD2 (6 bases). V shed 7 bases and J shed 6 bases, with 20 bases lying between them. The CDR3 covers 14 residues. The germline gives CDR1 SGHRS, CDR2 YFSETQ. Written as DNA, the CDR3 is TGCGCCAGCGGTGCCGGGACTCTCGAGGTCGAGCAGTACTTC. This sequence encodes CASGAGTLEVEQYF.

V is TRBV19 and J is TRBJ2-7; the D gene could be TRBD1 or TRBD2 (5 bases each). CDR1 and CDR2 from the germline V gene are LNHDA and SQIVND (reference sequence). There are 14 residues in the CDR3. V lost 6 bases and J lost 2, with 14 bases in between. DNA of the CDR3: TGTGCCAGTAGGGACCGGGACGAGGCCTACGAGCAGTACTTC. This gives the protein CASRDRDEAYEQYF.

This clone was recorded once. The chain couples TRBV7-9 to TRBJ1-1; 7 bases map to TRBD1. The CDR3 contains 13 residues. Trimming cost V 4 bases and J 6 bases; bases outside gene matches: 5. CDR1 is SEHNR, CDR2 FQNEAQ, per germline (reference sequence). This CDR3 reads CASSSLTGAEAFF. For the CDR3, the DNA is TGTGCCAGCAGCTCCCTTACAGGGGCTGAAGCTTTCTTT. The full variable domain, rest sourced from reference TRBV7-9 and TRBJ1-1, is DTGVSQNPRHKITKRGQNVTFRCDPISEHNRLYWYRQTLGQGPEFLTYFQNEAQLEKSRLLSDRFSAERPKGSFSTLEIQRTEQGDSAMYLCASSSLTGAEAFFGQGTRLTVV.

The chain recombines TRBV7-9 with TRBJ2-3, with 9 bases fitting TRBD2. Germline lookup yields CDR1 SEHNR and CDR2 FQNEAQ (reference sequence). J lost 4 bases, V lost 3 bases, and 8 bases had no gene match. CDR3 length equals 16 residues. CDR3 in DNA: TGTGCCAGCAGCTTCCCACTAGCGGGTCTCTCAGATACGCAGTATTTT. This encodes CASSFPLAGLSDTQYF.

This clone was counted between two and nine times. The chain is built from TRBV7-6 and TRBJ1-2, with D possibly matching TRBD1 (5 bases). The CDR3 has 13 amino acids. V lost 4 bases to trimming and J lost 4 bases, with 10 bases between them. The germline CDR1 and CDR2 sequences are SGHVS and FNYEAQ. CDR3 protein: CASSSGLLYGYTF. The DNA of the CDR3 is TGTGCCAGCAGCTCGGGACTGCTCTATGGCTACACCTTC.

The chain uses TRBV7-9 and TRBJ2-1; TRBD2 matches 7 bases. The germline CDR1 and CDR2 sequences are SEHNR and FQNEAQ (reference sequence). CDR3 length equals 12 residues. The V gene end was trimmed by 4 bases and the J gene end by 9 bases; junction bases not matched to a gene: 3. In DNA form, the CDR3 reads TGTGCCAGCAGCTCCCTAGCGGTTGAGCAGTTCTTC. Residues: CASSSLAVEQFF.

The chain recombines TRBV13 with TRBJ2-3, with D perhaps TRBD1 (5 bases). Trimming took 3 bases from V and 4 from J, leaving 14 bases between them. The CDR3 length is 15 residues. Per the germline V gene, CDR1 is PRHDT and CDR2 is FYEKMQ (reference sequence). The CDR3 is CASSLKGIQADTQYF. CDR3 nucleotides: TGTGCCAGCAGCTTGAAGGGGATACAGGCAGATACGCAGTATTTT.

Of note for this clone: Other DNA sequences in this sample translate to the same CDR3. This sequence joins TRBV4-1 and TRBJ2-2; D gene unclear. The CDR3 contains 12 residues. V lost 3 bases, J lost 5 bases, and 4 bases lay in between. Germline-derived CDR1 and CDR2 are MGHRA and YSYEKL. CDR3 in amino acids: CASSQGTGELFF. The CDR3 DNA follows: TGCGCCAGCAGCCAGGGGACCGGGGAGCTGTTTTTT.

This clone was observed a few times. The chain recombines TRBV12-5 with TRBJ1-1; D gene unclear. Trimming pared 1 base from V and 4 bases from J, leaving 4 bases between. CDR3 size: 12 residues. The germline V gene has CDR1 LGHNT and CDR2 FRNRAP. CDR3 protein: CASGLGVTEAFF. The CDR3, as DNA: TGTGCTAGTGGTTTGGGCGTCACTGAAGCTTTCTTT.

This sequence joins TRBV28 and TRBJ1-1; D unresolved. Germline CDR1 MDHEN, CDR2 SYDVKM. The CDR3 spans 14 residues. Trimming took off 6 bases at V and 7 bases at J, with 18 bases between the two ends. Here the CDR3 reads CASRPLRAADEAFF. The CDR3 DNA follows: TGTGCCAGCAGGCCTCTCCGAGCGGCAGATGAAGCTTTCTTT.

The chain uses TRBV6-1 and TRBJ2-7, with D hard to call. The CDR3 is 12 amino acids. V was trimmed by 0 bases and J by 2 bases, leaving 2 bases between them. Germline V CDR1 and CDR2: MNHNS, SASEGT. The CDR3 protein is CASSEATYEQYV. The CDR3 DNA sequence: TGTGCCAGCAGTGAAGCCACCTACGAGCAGTACGTC.

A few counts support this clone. The CDR3 region is CASSQDPPLAGGAYNEQFF. The CDR3 nucleotides read TGCGCCAGCAGCCAAGATCCCCCTTTGGCGGGAGGAGCCTACAATGAGCAGTTCTTC. This chain joins TRBV4-1 and TRBJ2-1; 8 bases are shared with TRBD2. V lost 0 bases and J lost 2; bases outside the gene matches: 12. Germline V gene data show CDR1 as MGHRA and CDR2 as YSYEKL. There are 19 residues in the CDR3.

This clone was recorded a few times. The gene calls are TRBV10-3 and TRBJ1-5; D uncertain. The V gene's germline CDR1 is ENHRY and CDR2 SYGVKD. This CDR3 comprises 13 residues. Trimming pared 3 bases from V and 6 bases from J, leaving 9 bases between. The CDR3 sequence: CAISDGFGQPQHF. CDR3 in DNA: TGTGCCATCAGTGACGGATTTGGTCAGCCCCAGCATTTT.

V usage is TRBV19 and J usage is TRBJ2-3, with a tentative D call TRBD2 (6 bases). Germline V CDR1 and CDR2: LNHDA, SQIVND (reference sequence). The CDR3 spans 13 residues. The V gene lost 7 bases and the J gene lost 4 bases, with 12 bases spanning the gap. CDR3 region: CASTVGSPDTQYF. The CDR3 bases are TGTGCCAGTACGGTCGGGAGCCCAGATACGCAGTATTTT.

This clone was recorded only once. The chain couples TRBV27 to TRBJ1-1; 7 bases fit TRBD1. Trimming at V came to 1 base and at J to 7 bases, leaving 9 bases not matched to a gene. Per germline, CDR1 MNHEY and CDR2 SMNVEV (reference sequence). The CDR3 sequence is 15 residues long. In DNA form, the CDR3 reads TGTGCCAGCAGTTTATTGGCAGGGGGAAGGAGTGAAGCTTTCTTT. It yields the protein CASSLLAGGRSEAFF.

CDR3 residues: CASSDRVTYEQYF. The CDR3 DNA follows: TGTGCCAGCAGCGACAGGGTAACCTACGAGCAGTACTTC. This chain joins TRBV7-9 and TRBJ2-7, with 7 bases that match TRBD1. Per germline, CDR1 SEHNR and CDR2 FQNEAQ (reference sequence). The junction had 3 bases not matched to a gene; V was cut back by 5 bases and J by 2 bases. The CDR3 consists of 13 residues.

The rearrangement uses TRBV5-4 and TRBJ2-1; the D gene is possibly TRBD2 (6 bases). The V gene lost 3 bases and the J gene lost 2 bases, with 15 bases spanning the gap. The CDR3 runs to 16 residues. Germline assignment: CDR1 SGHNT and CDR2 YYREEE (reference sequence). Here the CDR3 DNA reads TGTGCCAGCAGCTGGGGCTTACCGGGGGCCTACAATGAGCAGTTCTTC. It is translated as CASSWGLPGAYNEQFF.